This T cell receptor (beta chain) appears in the sequencing data of a study of shared clonotypes between healthy human individuals. This clone was found many times. The sample carries other DNA sequences with the same CDR3. Clones were read by immunoSEQ multiplex PCR, and TCRdb kept only the in-frame ones, dropping some. The table includes more than 450,000 clones, 70% to 80% detected once. The V end was cut by 5 bases, the J end by 2 bases, with 9 bases between. The CDR3 runs to 13 residues. The germline CDR1 and CDR2 sequences are MNHEY and SVGAGI. The chain couples TRBV6-5 to TRBJ1-2; D gene unclear. The specimen was PBMCs. This TCR was sampled from a middle-aged woman in good health. Some clones in this sample may be carry-over from other donors' samples. The CDR3 spells CASSPSPNYGYTF. CDR3 DNA sequence: TGTGCCAGCAGTCCTTCTCCCAACTATGGCTACACCTTC.